Below are 15 T cell receptor beta chains sequenced from a single sample in a study of T cell changes during pregnancy in multiple sclerosis. Assay used: immunoSEQ multiplex PCR; TCRdb lists only in-frame clones, some missing. The profile shows 67,000 or so clones, around 92% of them singletons. Sequencing used CD8+ T cells from peripheral blood mononuclear cells, obtained in the third trimester of pregnancy. These receptors were obtained from a female donor in good health, enrolled as a control in a pregnancy study.

This chain links TRBV30 with TRBJ1-1; 9 bases line up with TRBD1. Trimming cost V 1 base and J 4 bases; bases outside gene matches: 7. CDR1 and CDR2 from the germline V gene are GTSNPN and SVGIG (reference sequence). There are 15 residues in the CDR3. The CDR3 spells CAWSGDRAGGTEAFF. The CDR3 DNA reads as TGTGCCTGGAGTGGGGACAGGGCTGGAGGCACTGAAGCTTTCTTT.

The chain uses TRBV7-6 and TRBJ2-7, with 7 bases aligning to TRBD1. The CDR3 consists of 16 residues. The germline V gene has CDR1 SGHVS and CDR2 FNYEAQ. V lost 6 bases to trimming and J lost 2 bases; unmatched junction nucleotides: 13. CDR3 amino acids: CASSSSRDSGAYEQYF. CDR3 bases: TGTGCCAGCAGTTCCAGTCGGGACAGTGGTGCCTACGAGCAGTACTTC. The full variable domain, in which reference TRBV7-6 and TRBJ2-7 provide the parts outside the CDR3, is GAGVSQSPRYKVTKRGQDVALRCDPISGHVSLYWYRQALGQGPEFLTYFNYEAQQDKSGLPNDRFSAERPEGSISTLTIQRTEQRDSAMYRCASSSSRDSGAYEQYFGPGTRLTVT.

The chain is built from TRBV5-8 and TRBJ2-7, with D tentatively TRBD1 (6 bases). The CDR3 is 13 amino acids. Germline V gene sequence: CDR1 SGHTS, CDR2 YDEGEE. V lost 6 bases and J lost 0, with 10 bases in between. The CDR3 DNA reads TGTGCCAGCATCGACAGGTACTCCTACGAGCAGTACTTC. Amino acids: CASIDRYSYEQYF.

The chain has TRBV4-2 and TRBJ2-3; a weak D match, TRBD2 (6 bases). From germline, CDR1 is LGHNA and CDR2 YNFKEQ. Trimming cost V 7 bases and J 2 bases, with 25 bases left between them. The CDR3 is 18 amino acids. The CDR3 here is CASTSTRVSSVLTDTQYF. CDR3 bases: TGTGCCAGCACCAGCACGAGGGTATCTAGCGTCCTCACAGATACGCAGTATTTT.

The chain uses TRBV5-4 and TRBJ1-1; possible D gene TRBD1, 6 bases. The length of the CDR3 is 16 residues. From germline, CDR1 is SGHNT and CDR2 YYREEE (reference sequence). Trimming shortened V by 4 bases and J by 3 bases, and 19 bases separated the two germline ends. CDR3 nucleotides: TGTGCCAGCAGCGGTTCGAAGGGGGGGCTCCACACTGAAGCTTTCTTT. Protein product: CASSGSKGGLHTEAFF.

With regard to this clone: Additional DNA sequences in this sample encode the identical CDR3. The V call is TRBV27, the J call TRBJ2-1; tentatively, D is TRBD1 (6 bases). Germline V CDR1 and CDR2: MNHEY, SMNVEV (reference sequence). This CDR3 region has 13 residues. V dropped 3 bases and J dropped 4 bases, with 7 bases sitting between them. CDR3 nucleotides: TGTGCCAGCAGTTTGGGACAATACAATGAGCAGTTCTTC. Amino acids: CASSLGQYNEQFF.

The rearrangement uses TRBV7-9 and TRBJ1-2; 7 bases are shared with TRBD1. With 7 bases clipped from V and 3 bases from J, the junction kept 8 bases outside the gene matches. Germline CDR1 and CDR2: SEHNR and FQNEAQ (reference sequence). This CDR3 has 14 amino acids. CDR3: CASISSTGDYGYTF. In nucleotides, the CDR3 is TGTGCCAGCATATCTTCCACAGGGGACTATGGCTACACCTTC.

The gene calls are TRBV11-2 and TRBJ2-2; unclear D gene. This CDR3 is 15 amino acids long. V lost 6 bases to trimming and J lost 6 bases, with 17 bases between them. Germline loops: CDR1 SGHAT, CDR2 FQNNGV. CDR3 in amino acids: CASSPRLGSSGELFF. The CDR3 nucleotides read TGTGCCAGCAGTCCCAGACTCGGATCATCCGGGGAGCTGTTTTTT.

This clone was seen a single time. The chain is built from TRBV4-2 and TRBJ2-3; 8 bases are shared with TRBD2. Germline V gene lookup returns CDR1 LGHNA and CDR2 YNFKEQ. After removal of 2 bases from V and 0 bases from J, the junction contained 4 bases not matched to a gene. The CDR3 is 16 amino acids. CDR3 nucleotide sequence: TGTGCCAGCAGCCAATGGGCGGGGGGTAGCACAGATACGCAGTATTTT. Amino acids: CASSQWAGGSTDTQYF.

V gene TRBV4-2 combines with J gene TRBJ1-2; D perhaps matches TRBD1 (5 bases). Germline values: CDR1 LGHNA, CDR2 YNFKEQ. This CDR3 has 13 amino acids. V lost 5 bases to trimming and J lost 10 bases, with 17 bases between them. The CDR3 is CASSSRQILDYTF. In DNA, the CDR3 is TGTGCCAGCAGCTCCCGACAGATTCTTGACTACACCTTC.

V gene TRBV9 combines with J gene TRBJ1-1; D is perhaps TRBD1 (5 bases). The germline V and J ends were trimmed by 3 bases and 9 bases, with 21 bases remaining between them. The CDR3 length is 15 residues. Germline-derived CDR1 and CDR2 are SGDLS and YYNGEE. The CDR3 bases are TGTGCCAGCAGCGGGGGGGAAACTACTTGGACAAAAGCTTTCTTT. Protein: CASSGGETTWTKAFF.

This chain joins TRBV7-9 and TRBJ2-1; a possible D gene is TRBD1 (6 bases). Trimming left V 7 bases short and J 1 base short, with 8 bases between. The CDR3 totals 13 residues. Germline V gene sequence: CDR1 SEHNR, CDR2 FQNEAQ (reference sequence). The CDR3 protein is CASKDSSYNEQFF. The CDR3 region has the DNA TGTGCCAGCAAGGACAGTTCCTACAATGAGCAGTTCTTC.

The V call is TRBV30, the J call TRBJ2-7; 11 bases fit TRBD1. CDR3 length equals 14 residues. V was clipped by 3 bases and J by 3 bases; unmatched bases: 4. Germline V gene lookup returns CDR1 GTSNPN and CDR2 SVGIG (reference sequence). In nucleotides, the CDR3 is TGTGCCTGGAGGGTTGGGACAGGGGGCTACGAGCAGTACTTC. This gives the protein CAWRVGTGGYEQYF.

The chain combines TRBV4-3 with TRBJ2-7, with TRBD1 as a possible D gene (7 bases). CDR3 length equals 16 residues. CDR1 and CDR2 from the germline V gene are LGHNA and YSLEER. The ends were cut back, 4 bases at V and 0 bases at J, with 16 bases in the middle. CDR3: CASSPDGGGGSYEQYF. CDR3 DNA: TGCGCCAGCAGCCCCGATGGAGGGGGCGGCTCCTACGAGCAGTACTTC.

The chain uses TRBV7-9 and TRBJ2-3, with D perhaps matching TRBD1 (6 bases). Germline V lookup: CDR1 SEHNR, CDR2 FQNEAQ (reference sequence). The CDR3 loop spans 15 amino acids. Trimming took off 5 bases at V and 2 bases at J, with 14 bases between the two ends. The CDR3 sequence is CASSTRDIITDTQYF. For the CDR3, the DNA is TGTGCCAGCAGCACCCGGGACATCATCACAGATACGCAGTATTTT.